Listed below are T cell receptor beta chains from one sample, sequenced in a study of T cell responses to AZD1222 COVID-19 vaccine. This table comes from immunoSEQ multiplex PCR, and its TCRdb copy is limited to in-frame clones, with some not included. Here the sample spans about 180,000 clones, more than 90% being singletons. The specimen was peripheral blood, collected on day 0 of AZD1222 vaccination. These receptors were taken from an adult in good health. Both conserved end residues are part of each CDR3. The D gene is left open where the match is weak. Size is stated for part of the rows, as once, few or many counts, or as a class when the clone is expanded.

>.|TRBD1|TRBV6-1
CASSESPGQGNQPQHF
>.|TRBD1|TRBV29-1
CSVEGLGQGGEKLFF
>.|.|TRBV5-4
CASSLGGGPETQYF
>.|.|TRBV7-9
CASSPWTIWDGYTF
>.|TRBD1|TRBV3-1/TRBV3-2
CASRAGTGASPLHF
>.|.|TRBV19
CASSQRGGPTRINEKLFF
>.|.|TRBV5-1
CASSLLPGTYNEQFF
>.|.|TRBV24-1
CATSLRGERGQPQHF
>.|TRBD2|TRBV7-6
CASSSTIAGGGDTQYF
>.|.|TRBV24-1
CATSDSPNNEQFF
>.|TRBD2|TRBV7-2
CASSKGLAAYEQYF
>once|.|TRBV30
CAWSLDGNSYEQYF
>.|TRBD1|TRBV7-6
CASSSRGDYGYTF
>.|TRBD2|TRBV9
CASSVDSGADTQYF
>.|.|TRBV12-2
CASRLVYRANTGELFF
>.|TRBD2|TRBV7-9
CASSPPGLAGVDEQFF
>.|.|TRBV7-2
CASSLRVATNEKLFF
>.|TRBD2|TRBV3-1/TRBV3-2
CASSQGLAGTQYF
>.|.|TRBV6-5
CASSPGRQGTDTQYF
>.|.|TRBV14
CASGDGLGGTQYF
>.|.|TRBV10-3
CAIRPGQLNTEAFF
>once|TRBD1|TRBV6-5
CASRVNRGYTDTQYF
>.|.|TRBV13
CASSLGLVGGEQFF
>.|.|TRBV11-2
CASSLVRQGSPSYNEQFF
>.|TRBD2|TRBV6-5
CASWGGADTQYF
>once|.|TRBV19
CASSIVWAGQPQHF
>.|TRBD1|TRBV6-2/TRBV6-3
CASSYRTGVHNEQFF
>.|.|TRBV5-1
CASSKAIGTDTQYF
>.|.|TRBV4-1
CASSQAGVSYEQYF
>once|TRBD1|TRBV6-5
CASSWYRGSYEQYF
>.|.|TRBV6-1
CASSEALGIYEQYF
>.|TRBD2|TRBV7-9
CASSFTSASNTGELFF
>once|.|TRBV27
CASSLGNEQFF
>.|.|TRBV7-9
CASSLGGALGNQPQHF
>once|TRBD2|TRBV29-1
CSVELPGLAGGPPETQYF
>.|TRBD2|TRBV11-2
CASSLMASGSWNEQFF
>.|.|TRBV3-1/TRBV3-2
CASSQEWGLDAYNEQFF
>.|TRBD1|TRBV2
CASTGGAAAFF
>once|.|TRBV7-9
CASSLVEAPEQYF
>.|TRBD1|TRBV30
CAWWGKDRARGYTF
>.|.|TRBV7-9
CASSLGASGNTIYF